The entry below gives a single TCR beta chain sequence along with its context. The sample belongs to a study of blood T cell repertoires in COVID-19. As handled by the study authors: Estimation of nucleated cell counts was performed using reference gene primer amplification. Assay used: immunoSEQ multiplex PCR; TCRdb lists only in-frame clones, some missing. V and J calls plus clone size are reproduced from that table; the DNA served to infer D and trimming. The table shows 120,000 to 150,000 clones, with roughly 80% occurring only once. Germline CDR1 and CDR2: SGHRS and YFSETQ. The CDR3 spans 13 residues. V was pared by 0 bases and J by 7 bases, with 10 bases between.

Sequenced material: peripheral blood. The V gene is TRBV5-1, the J gene TRBJ1-1; D perhaps matches TRBD1 (6 bases). This sequence originates from a human donor with acute or convalescent COVID-19. The donor label of this sample is uncertain. CDR3: CASSLAPDSEAFF. Written as DNA, the CDR3 is TGCGCCAGCAGCTTGGCTCCGGACAGTGAAGCTTTCTTT.